Listed here is a single T cell receptor (beta chain). This sample is part of a study of shared clonotypes between healthy human individuals. Germline V lookup: CDR1 KGHSH, CDR2 LQKENI. The CDR3 extends over 15 amino acids. With V trimmed by 3 bases and J by 4 bases, 2 bases remained unmatched. The study drew its donors from healthy HIV-negative adults without recent acute infections or vaccinations. Unsorted material relied on some 90 million PBMCs as the source of genomic DNA. The authors distributed each subset's genomic DNA evenly over several immunoSEQ plates. Clones were read by immunoSEQ multiplex PCR, and TCRdb kept only the in-frame ones, dropping some. The data contain 450,000 to 500,000 clones, over 70% of them seen just once; the ten biggest clones take up roughly 13%.

The rearrangement uses TRBV18 and TRBJ2-7, with 14 bases aligning to TRBD2. Sequenced input: PBMCs. This receptor was obtained from a woman in her 40s in good health. Some clones in this sample may be carry-over from other donors' samples. The CDR3 is CASSPGTSGSYEQYF. The CDR3 DNA follows: TGTGCCAGCTCACCCGGGACTAGCGGGAGTTACGAGCAGTACTTC.